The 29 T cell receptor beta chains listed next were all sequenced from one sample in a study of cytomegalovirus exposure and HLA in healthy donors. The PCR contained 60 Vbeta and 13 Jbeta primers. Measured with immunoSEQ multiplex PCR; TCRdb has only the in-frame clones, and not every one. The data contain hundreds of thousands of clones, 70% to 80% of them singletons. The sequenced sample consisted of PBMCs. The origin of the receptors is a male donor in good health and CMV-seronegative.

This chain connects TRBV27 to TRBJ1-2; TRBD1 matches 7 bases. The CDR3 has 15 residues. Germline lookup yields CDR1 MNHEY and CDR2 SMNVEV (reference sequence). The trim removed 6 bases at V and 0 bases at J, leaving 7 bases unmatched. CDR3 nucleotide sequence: TGTGCCAGCAGACCTGGGACAGCAGCTAACTATGGCTACACCTTC. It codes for CASRPGTAANYGYTF.

The CDR3 region has the DNA TGTGCCAGCAGCCTTCGCCGGGCCGGCCCGGGGACAGATACGCAGTATTTT. This gives the protein CASSLRRAGPGTDTQYF. The rearrangement joins TRBV14 to TRBJ2-3; maybe TRBD2 (5 bases). The CDR3 consists of 17 residues. Germline lookup yields CDR1 SGHDN and CDR2 FVKESK. The V and J ends lost 4 bases and 3 bases respectively, with 20 bases between them.

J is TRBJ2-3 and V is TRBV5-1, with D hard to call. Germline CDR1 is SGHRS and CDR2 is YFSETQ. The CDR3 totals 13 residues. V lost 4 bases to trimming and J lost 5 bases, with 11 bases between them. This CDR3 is CASSPQVQDTQYF. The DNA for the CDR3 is TGCGCCAGCAGCCCCCAGGTTCAAGATACGCAGTATTTT.

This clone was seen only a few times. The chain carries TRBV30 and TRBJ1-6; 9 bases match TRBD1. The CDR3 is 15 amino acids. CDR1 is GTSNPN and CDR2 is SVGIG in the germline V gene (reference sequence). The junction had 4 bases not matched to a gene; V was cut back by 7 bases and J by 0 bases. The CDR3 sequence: CASGQGSSYNSPLHF. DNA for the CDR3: TGTGCCTCCGGACAGGGGAGCTCCTATAATTCACCCCTCCACTTT.

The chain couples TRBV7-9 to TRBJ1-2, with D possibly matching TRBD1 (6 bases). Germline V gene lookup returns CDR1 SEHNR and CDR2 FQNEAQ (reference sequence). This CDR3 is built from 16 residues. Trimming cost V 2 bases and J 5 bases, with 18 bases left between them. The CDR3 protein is CASSLTTGTPPYGYTF. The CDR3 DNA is TGTGCCAGCAGCTTAACGACCGGGACACCGCCATATGGCTACACCTTC.

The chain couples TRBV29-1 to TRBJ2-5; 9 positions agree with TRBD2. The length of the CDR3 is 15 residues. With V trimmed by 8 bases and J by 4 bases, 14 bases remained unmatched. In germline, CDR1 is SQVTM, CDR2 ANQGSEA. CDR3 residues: CSRVPSGIWGETQYF. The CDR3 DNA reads TGCAGCCGTGTTCCTAGCGGGATCTGGGGAGAGACCCAGTACTTC.

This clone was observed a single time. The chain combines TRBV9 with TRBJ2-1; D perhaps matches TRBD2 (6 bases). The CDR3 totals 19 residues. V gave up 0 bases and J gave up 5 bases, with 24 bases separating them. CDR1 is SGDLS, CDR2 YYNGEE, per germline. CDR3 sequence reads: CASSVGRGVRRGRDNEQFF. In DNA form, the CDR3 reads TGTGCCAGCAGCGTAGGACGCGGAGTGCGGAGGGGTCGGGACAATGAGCAGTTCTTC.

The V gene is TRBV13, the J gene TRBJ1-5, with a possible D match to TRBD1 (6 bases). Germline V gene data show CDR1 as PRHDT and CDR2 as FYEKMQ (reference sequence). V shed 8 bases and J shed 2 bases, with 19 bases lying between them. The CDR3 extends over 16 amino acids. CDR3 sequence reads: CASSLGGASGNQPQHF. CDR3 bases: TGTGCCAGCTCTCTTGGGGGGGCGTCTGGCAATCAGCCCCAGCATTTT.

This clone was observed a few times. The CDR3 spells CASSPSNTGELFF. The DNA of the CDR3 is TGTGCCAGCAGTCCCTCGAACACCGGGGAGCTGTTTTTT. This chain uses TRBV6-4 with TRBJ2-2; no clear D gene. This CDR3 has 13 residues. V was clipped by 5 bases and J by 0 bases, with 4 bases between them. The V gene's germline CDR1 is MRHNA and CDR2 SNTAGT.

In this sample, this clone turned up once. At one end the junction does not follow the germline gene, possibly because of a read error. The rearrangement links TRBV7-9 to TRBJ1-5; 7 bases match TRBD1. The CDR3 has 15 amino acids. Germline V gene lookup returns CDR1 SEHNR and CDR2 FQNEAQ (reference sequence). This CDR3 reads CSSSAQGVSSQPQHF. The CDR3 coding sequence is TGTTCCAGCAGCGCCCAGGGGGTATCGTCTCAGCCCCAGCATTTT.

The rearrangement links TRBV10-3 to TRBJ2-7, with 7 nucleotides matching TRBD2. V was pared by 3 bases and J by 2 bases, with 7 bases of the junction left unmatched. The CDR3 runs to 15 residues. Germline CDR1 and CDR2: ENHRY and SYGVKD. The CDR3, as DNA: TGTGCCATCAGTGACCCGAGCGGGACCCCCTACGAGCAGTACTTC. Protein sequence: CAISDPSGTPYEQYF.

The CDR3 sequence is CASIGGEQFF. CDR3 sequence (DNA): TGTGCCAGCATCGGCGGGGAGCAGTTCTTC. The rearrangement uses TRBV7-9 and TRBJ2-1; the D gene is possibly TRBD2 (5 bases). Trimming stripped 7 bases from V and 10 bases from J, with 8 bases between. Germline lookup yields CDR1 SEHNR and CDR2 FQNEAQ (reference sequence). CDR3 length: 10 amino acids.

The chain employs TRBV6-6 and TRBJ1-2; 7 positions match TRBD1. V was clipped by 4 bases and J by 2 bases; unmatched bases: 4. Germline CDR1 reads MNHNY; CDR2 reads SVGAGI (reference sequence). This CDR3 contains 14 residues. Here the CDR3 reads CASSSTGANYGYTF. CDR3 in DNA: TGTGCCAGCAGTTCCACAGGGGCCAACTATGGCTACACCTTC.

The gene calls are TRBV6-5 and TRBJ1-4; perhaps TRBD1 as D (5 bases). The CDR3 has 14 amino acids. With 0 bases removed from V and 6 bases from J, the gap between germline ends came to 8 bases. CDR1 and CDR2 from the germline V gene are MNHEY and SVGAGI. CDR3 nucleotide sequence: TGTGCCAGCAGTTACTCCCGGGGGTATGAAAAACTGTTTTTT. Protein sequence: CASSYSRGYEKLFF.

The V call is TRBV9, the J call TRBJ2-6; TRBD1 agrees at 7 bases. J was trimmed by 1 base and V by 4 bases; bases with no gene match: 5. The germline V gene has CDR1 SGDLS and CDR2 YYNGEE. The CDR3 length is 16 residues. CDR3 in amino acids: CASSTQTGSGANVLTF. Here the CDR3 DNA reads TGTGCCAGCAGCACGCAGACAGGGTCTGGGGCCAACGTCCTGACTTTC.

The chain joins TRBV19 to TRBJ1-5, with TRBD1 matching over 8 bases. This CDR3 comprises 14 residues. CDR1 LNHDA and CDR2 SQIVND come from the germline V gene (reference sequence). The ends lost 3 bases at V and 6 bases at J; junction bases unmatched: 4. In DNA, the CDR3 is TGTGCCAGTAGTATTCTCAGGGGGCTTCAGCCCCAGCATTTT. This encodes CASSILRGLQPQHF.

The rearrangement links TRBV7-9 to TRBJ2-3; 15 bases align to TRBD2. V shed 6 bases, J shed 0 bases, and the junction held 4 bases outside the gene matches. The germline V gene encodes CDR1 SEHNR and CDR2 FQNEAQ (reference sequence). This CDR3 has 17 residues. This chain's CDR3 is CASRSGLAGGSTDTQYF. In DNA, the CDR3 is TGTGCCAGCAGGTCGGGACTAGCGGGAGGCAGCACAGATACGCAGTATTTT.

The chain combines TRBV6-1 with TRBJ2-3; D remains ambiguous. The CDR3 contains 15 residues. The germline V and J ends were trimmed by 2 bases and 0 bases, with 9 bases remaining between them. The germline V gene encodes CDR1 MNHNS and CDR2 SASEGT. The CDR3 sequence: CASSEYVDSTDTQYF. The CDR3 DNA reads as TGTGCCAGCAGTGAATACGTAGATAGCACAGATACGCAGTATTTT.

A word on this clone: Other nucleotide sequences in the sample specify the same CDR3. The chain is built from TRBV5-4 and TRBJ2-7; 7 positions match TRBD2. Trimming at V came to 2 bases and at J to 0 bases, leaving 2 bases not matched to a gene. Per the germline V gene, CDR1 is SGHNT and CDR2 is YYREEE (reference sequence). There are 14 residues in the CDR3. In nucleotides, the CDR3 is TGTGCCAGCAGCTTAGCGGGAAGCTCCTACGAGCAGTACTTC. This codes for CASSLAGSSYEQYF.

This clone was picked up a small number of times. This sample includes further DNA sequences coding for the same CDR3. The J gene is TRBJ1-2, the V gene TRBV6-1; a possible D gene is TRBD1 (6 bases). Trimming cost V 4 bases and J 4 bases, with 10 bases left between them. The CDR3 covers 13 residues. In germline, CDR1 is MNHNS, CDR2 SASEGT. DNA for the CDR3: TGTGCCAGCAGTGCAGAACAGGGCTATGGCTACACCTTC. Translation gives CASSAEQGYGYTF.

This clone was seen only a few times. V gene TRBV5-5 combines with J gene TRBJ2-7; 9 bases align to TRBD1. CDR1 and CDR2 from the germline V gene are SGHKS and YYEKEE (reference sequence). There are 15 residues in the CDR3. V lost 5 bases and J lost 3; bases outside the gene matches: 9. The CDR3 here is CASSWTGANHYEQYF. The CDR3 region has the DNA TGTGCCAGCAGTTGGACAGGGGCAAACCACTACGAGCAGTACTTC.

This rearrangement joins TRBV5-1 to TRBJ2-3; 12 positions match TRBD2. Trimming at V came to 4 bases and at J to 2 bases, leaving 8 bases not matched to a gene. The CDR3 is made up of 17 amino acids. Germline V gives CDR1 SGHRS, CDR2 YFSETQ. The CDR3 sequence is CASSLGTSGRATDTQYF. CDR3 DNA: TGCGCCAGCAGCCTGGGGACTAGCGGGCGAGCCACAGATACGCAGTATTTT.

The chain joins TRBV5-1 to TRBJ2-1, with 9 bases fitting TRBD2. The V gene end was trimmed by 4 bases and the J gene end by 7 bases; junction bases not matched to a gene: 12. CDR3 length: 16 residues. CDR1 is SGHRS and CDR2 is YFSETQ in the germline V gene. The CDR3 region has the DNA TGCGCCAGCAGCCCCGCTAGCGGGGCCCTGTGGAATGAGCAGTTCTTC. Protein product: CASSPASGALWNEQFF.

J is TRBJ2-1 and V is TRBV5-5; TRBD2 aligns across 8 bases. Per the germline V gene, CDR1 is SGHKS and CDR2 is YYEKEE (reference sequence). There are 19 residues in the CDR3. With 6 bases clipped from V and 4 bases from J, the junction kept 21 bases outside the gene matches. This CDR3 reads CASTARLQPGGTLYNEQFF. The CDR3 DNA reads TGTGCCAGCACCGCTCGACTCCAGCCGGGAGGGACTTTATACAATGAGCAGTTCTTC.

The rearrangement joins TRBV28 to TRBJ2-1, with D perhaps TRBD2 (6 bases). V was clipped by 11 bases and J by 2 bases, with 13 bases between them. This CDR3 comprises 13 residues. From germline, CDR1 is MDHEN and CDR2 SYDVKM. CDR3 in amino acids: CASGVQTYNEQFF. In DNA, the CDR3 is TGTGCCTCGGGAGTTCAGACCTACAATGAGCAGTTCTTC.

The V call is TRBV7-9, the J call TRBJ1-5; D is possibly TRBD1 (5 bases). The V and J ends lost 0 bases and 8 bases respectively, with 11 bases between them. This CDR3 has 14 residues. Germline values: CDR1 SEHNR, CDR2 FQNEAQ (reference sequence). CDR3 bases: TGTGCCAGCAGCTTAGCTTCAGGGTCTGAGCCCCAGCATTTT. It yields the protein CASSLASGSEPQHF.

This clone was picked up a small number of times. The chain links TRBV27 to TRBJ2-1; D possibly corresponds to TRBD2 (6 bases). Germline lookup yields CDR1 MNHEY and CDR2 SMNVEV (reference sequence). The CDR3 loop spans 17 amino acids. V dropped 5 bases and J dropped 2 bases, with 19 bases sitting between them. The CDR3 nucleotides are TGTGCCAGCAGTCCCTCCGGGGGACCTCTGCCCTACAATGAGCAGTTCTTC. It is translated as CASSPSGGPLPYNEQFF.

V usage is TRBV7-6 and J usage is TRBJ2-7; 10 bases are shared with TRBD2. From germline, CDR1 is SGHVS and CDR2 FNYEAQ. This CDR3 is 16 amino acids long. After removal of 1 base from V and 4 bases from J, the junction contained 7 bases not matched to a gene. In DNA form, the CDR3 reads TGTGCCAGCAGCTTAGGCTCCACTAGCGGGAAGTACGAGCAGTACTTC. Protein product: CASSLGSTSGKYEQYF.

The CDR3 sequence is CASSDQGPPEAFF. DNA for the CDR3: TGTGCCAGCAGTGATCAGGGTCCCCCTGAAGCTTTCTTT. The chain couples TRBV25-1 to TRBJ1-1, with D maybe TRBD1 (5 bases). The ends were cut back, 3 bases at V and 6 bases at J, with 11 bases in the middle. The CDR3 spans 13 residues. Germline assignment: CDR1 MGHDK and CDR2 SYGVNS.